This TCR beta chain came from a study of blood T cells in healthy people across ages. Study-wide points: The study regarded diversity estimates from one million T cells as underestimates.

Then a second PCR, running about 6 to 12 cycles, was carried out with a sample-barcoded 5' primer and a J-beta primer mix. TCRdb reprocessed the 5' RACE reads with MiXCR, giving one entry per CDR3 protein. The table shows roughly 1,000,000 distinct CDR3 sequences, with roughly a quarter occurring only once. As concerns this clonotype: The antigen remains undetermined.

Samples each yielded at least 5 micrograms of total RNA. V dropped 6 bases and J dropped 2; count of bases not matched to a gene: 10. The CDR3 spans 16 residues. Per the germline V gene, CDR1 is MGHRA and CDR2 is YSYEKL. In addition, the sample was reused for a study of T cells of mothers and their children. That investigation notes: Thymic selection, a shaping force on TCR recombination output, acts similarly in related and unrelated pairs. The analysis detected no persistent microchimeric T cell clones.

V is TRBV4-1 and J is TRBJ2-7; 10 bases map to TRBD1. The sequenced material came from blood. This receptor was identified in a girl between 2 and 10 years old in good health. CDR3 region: CASRLIRDRGPYEQYF. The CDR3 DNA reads TGCGCCAGCAGGTTGATACGGGACAGGGGCCCCTACGAGCAGTACTTC.